What follows describes a single T cell receptor beta chain. Its antigen remains unidentified. The analysis combined second doses at about 4 or about 12 weeks. The record originates from a study of T cell responses to AZD1222 COVID-19 vaccine. Libraries were prepared by immunoSEQ multiplex PCR; TCRdb keeps only in-frame clonotypes and omits some of them. The data contain under 150,000 clones, 80% to 90% of them seen just once; the ten biggest clones take up over 9%. Germline values: CDR1 SGHTS, CDR2 YDEGEE. This CDR3 comprises 18 residues. V was clipped by 1 base and J by 2 bases; unmatched bases: 10. General observations from the study: Repertoires in all cases were sampled only once the peak T cell response had passed.

This material consisted of peripheral blood, taken 28 days after the second AZD1222 dose. This chain links TRBV5-8 with TRBJ2-3, with 10 bases matching TRBD2. The clonotype was recovered from an adult who received the AZD1222 COVID-19 vaccine. The CDR3 nucleotides read TGTGCCAGCAGCTTGTTCACCTTAGCGGGGGGAATCACAGATACGCAGTATTTT. It translates to CASSLFTLAGGITDTQYF. Using reference TRBV5-8 and TRBJ2-3 for the parts outside the CDR3, the full variable domain is EAGVTQSPTHLIKTRGQQATLRCSPISGHTSVYWYQQALGLGLQFLLWYDEGEERNRGNFPPRFSGRQFPNYSSELNVNALELEDSALYLCASSLFTLAGGITDTQYFGPGTRLTVL.